The 28 T cell receptor beta chains given below trace back to one sample, sequenced in a study of identical twins. TCRdb recomputed calls from the 5' RACE reads with MiXCR, one row per CDR3 protein. The data show 500,000 to 700,000 distinct CDR3 sequences, with under 8.5% seen just once and around 1.6% held by the top ten. These data also formed part of another study, on yellow fever vaccine responses in identical twins.

What was sequenced was PBMCs. The receptors come from a woman aged 18-29 years in good health.

This clonotype showed up just a few times. The V gene is TRBV7-2, the J gene TRBJ2-3; TRBD2 matches at 7 bases. This CDR3 contains 15 residues. J was trimmed by 2 bases and V by 4 bases; bases with no gene match: 6. Germline V gene sequence: CDR1 SGHTA, CDR2 FQGNSA. DNA for the CDR3: TGTGCCAGCAGCTCTAGCGGAACATTCACAGATACGCAGTATTTT. This codes for CASSSSGTFTDTQYF.

The chain is built from TRBV10-1 and TRBJ2-5; D remains ambiguous. Per germline, CDR1 WNHNN and CDR2 SYGVQD (reference sequence). With 4 bases removed from V and 5 bases from J, the gap between germline ends came to 8 bases. This CDR3 has 12 residues. CDR3 sequence reads: CASSVTLETQYF. CDR3 DNA sequence: TGCGCCAGCAGTGTGACCTTGGAGACCCAGTACTTC.

This clonotype was counted only a few times. The genes are TRBV6-9 and TRBJ2-7, with D tentatively TRBD1 (6 bases). The ends were cut back, 11 bases at V and 3 bases at J, with 14 bases in the middle. CDR1 and CDR2 (germline): MNHGY, SVAAGI. The CDR3 extends over 12 amino acids. CDR3 sequence: CAWTETLYEQYV. As DNA, the CDR3 is TGTGCCTGGACAGAGACCCTCTACGAGCAGTACGTC.

Many counts were recorded for this clonotype. V gene TRBV28 combines with J gene TRBJ2-7; no firm D call. Trimming removed 2 bases at V and 2 bases at J, with 7 bases between. Germline lookup yields CDR1 MDHEN and CDR2 SYDVKM. The CDR3 is 13 amino acids. The CDR3 DNA follows: TGTGCCAGCAGTTTAGGCGGAACCTACGAGCAGTACGTC. Amino acid sequence: CASSLGGTYEQYV.

At least ten counts were recorded for this clonotype. The chain is built from TRBV29-1 and TRBJ1-4, with D possibly matching TRBD1 (5 bases). The CDR3 loop spans 14 amino acids. CDR1 and CDR2 (germline): SQVTM, ANQGSEA. Trimming removed 3 bases at V and 7 bases at J, with 15 bases between. In DNA, the CDR3 is TGCAGCGTTGACGACGGGGCCATGGGTGAAAAACTGTTTTTT. Its protein product is CSVDDGAMGEKLFF. The variable domain in full, with the rest retrieved from reference TRBV29-1 and TRBJ1-4, is SAVISQKPSRDICQRGTSLTIQCQVDSQVTMMFWYRQQPGQSLTLIATANQGSEATYESGFVIDKFPISRPNLTFSTLTVSNMSPEDSSIYLCSVDDGAMGEKLFFGSGTQLSVL.

The genes are TRBV19 and TRBJ2-7, with D unclear. The CDR3 contains 15 residues. Trimming cost V 0 bases and J 2 bases, with 11 bases left between them. Per germline, CDR1 LNHDA and CDR2 SQIVND (reference sequence). CDR3 nucleotide sequence: TGTGCCAGTAGTATAGAGGCCGGGCCCCCCTACGAGCAGTACTTC. Amino acid sequence: CASSIEAGPPYEQYF.

This clonotype was counted many times. This sequence joins TRBV11-2 and TRBJ2-1, with 9 nucleotides matching TRBD1. The CDR3 has 17 amino acids. V lost 1 base and J lost 4; bases outside the gene matches: 8. Germline values: CDR1 SGHAT, CDR2 FQNNGV. The CDR3 reads CASSLGTGEGLYNEQFF. Here the CDR3 DNA reads TGTGCCAGCAGCTTAGGGACAGGGGAAGGTTTATACAATGAGCAGTTCTTC.

The chain employs TRBV20-1 and TRBJ2-3; D tentatively fits TRBD1 or TRBD2 (5 bases each). Germline V gives CDR1 DFQATT, CDR2 SNEGSKA (reference sequence). Trimming stripped 3 bases from V and 0 bases from J, with 13 bases between. This CDR3 is 15 amino acids long. Written as DNA, the CDR3 is TGCAGTGCTAGGAAGGGACCAGCAAGCACAGATACGCAGTATTTT. Amino acid sequence: CSARKGPASTDTQYF.

In its sample, this clonotype was seen once. V gene TRBV10-3 combines with J gene TRBJ1-3; D may be TRBD1 (5 bases). In germline, CDR1 is ENHRY, CDR2 SYGVKD. This CDR3 comprises 15 residues. Deletions cut 4 bases from V and 0 bases from J, with 10 bases between. CDR3 protein: CAISADTSSGNTIYF. DNA for the CDR3: TGTGCCATCAGTGCGGACACCTCCTCTGGAAACACCATATATTTT.

This clonotype has a count of ten or more. The chain uses TRBV3-1 and TRBJ2-1, with 7 positions matching TRBD2. Trimming took 0 bases from V and 9 from J; bases not matched to a gene: 8. Germline V CDR1 and CDR2: LGHDT, YNNKEL (reference sequence). The CDR3 is 15 amino acids. As DNA, the CDR3 is TGTGCCAGCAGCCAAGAGGCTAGCGGATTAGGTGAGCAGTTCTTC. Amino acid sequence: CASSQEASGLGEQFF.

The rearrangement joins TRBV20-1 to TRBJ2-2; D is ambiguous. CDR3 length: 12 residues. CDR1 and CDR2 from the germline V gene are DFQATT and SNEGSKA (reference sequence). The V end lost 6 bases, the J end lost 7 bases, and 12 bases lay between the germline ends. The CDR3 region is CSAIQYSGELFF. The DNA of the CDR3 is TGCAGTGCAATCCAATATAGCGGGGAGCTGTTTTTT.

In its sample, this clonotype was seen a few times. The rearrangement joins TRBV27 to TRBJ2-3, with D unclear. V lost 2 bases to trimming and J lost 2 bases, with 8 bases between them. The CDR3 covers 14 residues. Germline CDR1 MNHEY, CDR2 SMNVEV (reference sequence). The DNA of the CDR3 is TGTGCCAGCAGTTTAACACCAATCACAGATACGCAGTATTTT. This codes for CASSLTPITDTQYF.

This clonotype occurred a few times. The chain has TRBV7-3 and TRBJ2-2; unclear D gene. Germline loops: CDR1 SGHTA, CDR2 FQGTGA. V gave up 2 bases and J gave up 5 bases, with 12 bases separating them. The CDR3 runs 15 residues. CDR3 protein: CASSLDRVRTGELFF. CDR3 coding DNA: TGTGCCAGCAGCTTAGACCGGGTTCGAACCGGGGAGCTGTTTTTT.

The rearrangement links TRBV4-1 to TRBJ2-7; tentatively, D is TRBD2 (6 bases). The CDR3 length is 13 residues. Germline CDR1 reads MGHRA; CDR2 reads YSYEKL. With 2 bases removed from V and 5 bases from J, the gap between germline ends came to 10 bases. CDR3 bases: TGCGCCAGCAGCCAAAGGAGGGCCCACGAGCAGTACTTC. This sequence encodes CASSQRRAHEQYF.

This clonotype appeared a few times. The gene calls are TRBV9 and TRBJ1-3; TRBD1 is a possible D gene (5 bases). Germline assignment: CDR1 SGDLS and CDR2 YYNGEE. The CDR3 loop spans 15 amino acids. V was pared by 2 bases and J by 4 bases, with 13 bases between. The CDR3 sequence: CASSVRGERGNTIYF. The DNA for the CDR3 is TGTGCCAGCAGCGTTCGGGGCGAGAGGGGAAACACCATATATTTT. Full variable domain (remainder filled in from reference TRBV9 and TRBJ1-3): DSGVTQTPKHLITATGQRVTLRCSPRSGDLSVYWYQQSLDQGLQFLIQYYNGEERAKGNILERFSAQQFPDLHSELNLSSLELGDSALYFCASSVRGERGNTIYFGEGSWLTVV.

This clonotype has a count of ten or more. The chain couples TRBV12-3 or TRBV12-4 to TRBJ2-1, with 9 bases lining up with TRBD1. CDR3 length equals 15 residues. J gave up 4 bases and V 2 bases, and 3 bases lay outside the gene matches. Written as DNA, the CDR3 is TGTGCCAGCAGTTTATGGGACAGGGCTTACAATGAGCAGTTCTTC. Translated, it gives CASSLWDRAYNEQFF.

The sample holds a few counts of this clonotype. The rearrangement uses TRBV29-1 and TRBJ1-2; D is unresolved. Germline CDR1 SQVTM, CDR2 ANQGSEA. This CDR3 comprises 13 residues. Trimming left V 5 bases short and J 7 bases short, with 17 bases between. CDR3 sequence: CSVLEWSNSGYTF. The CDR3 coding sequence is TGCAGCGTTCTTGAGTGGTCGAACAGTGGCTACACCTTC.

CDR3 DNA sequence: TGCGCCAGCAGCGGTCCGGGAGAGTTCACCTACGAGCAGTACTTC. It yields the protein CASSGPGEFTYEQYF. The chain carries TRBV5-1 and TRBJ2-7; tentatively, D is TRBD2 (6 bases). The V and J ends lost 4 bases and 2 bases respectively, with 16 bases between them. The CDR3 consists of 15 residues. CDR1 SGHRS and CDR2 YFSETQ come from the germline V gene. Using reference TRBV5-1 and TRBJ2-7 for the parts outside the CDR3, the full variable domain is KAGVTQTPRYLIKTRGQQVTLSCSPISGHRSVSWYQQTPGQGLQFLFEYFSETQRNKGNFPGRFSGRQFSNSRSEMNVSTLELGDSALYLCASSGPGEFTYEQYFGPGTRLTVT.

This clonotype was found many times. This chain uses TRBV6-1 with TRBJ1-2; 12 nucleotides match TRBD1. The V and J ends lost 9 bases and 4 bases, in that order; junction bases with no gene match: 3. Germline V lookup: CDR1 MNHNS, CDR2 SASEGT. This CDR3 has 13 residues. CDR3 nucleotides: TGTGCCAGGTCGGGACAGGGGGCCTATGGCTACACCTTC. Translation: CARSGQGAYGYTF.

The rearrangement uses TRBV4-1 and TRBJ2-2, with 7 bases matching TRBD1. The CDR3 totals 17 residues. CDR1 MGHRA and CDR2 YSYEKL come from the germline V gene. Unmatched junction bases numbered 13, after V lost 5 bases and J lost 4 bases. CDR3 in amino acids: CASSGGQAGLTTGELFF. The CDR3 DNA reads TGCGCCAGCAGCGGAGGACAGGCCGGCCTGACCACCGGGGAGCTGTTTTTT.

This clonotype was picked up a small number of times. V usage is TRBV6-1 and J usage is TRBJ1-4, with D possibly TRBD1 on 5 matching bases. The germline V and J ends were trimmed by 6 bases and 6 bases, with 14 bases remaining between them. The CDR3 runs 14 residues. Germline assignment: CDR1 MNHNS and CDR2 SASEGT. The CDR3 bases are TGTGCCAGCAGGTCCCCGGGCAGGGATGAAAAACTGTTTTTT. This gives the protein CASRSPGRDEKLFF.

CDR3: CASSFPKHYEQYF. Here the CDR3 DNA reads TGTGCCAGCAGTTTCCCCAAACACTACGAGCAGTACTTC. This chain joins TRBV27 and TRBJ2-7; no firm D call. Germline CDR1 MNHEY, CDR2 SMNVEV (reference sequence). Trimming left V 3 bases short and J 3 bases short, with 9 bases between. This CDR3 is built from 13 residues.

The CDR3 DNA is TGTGCCAGTAACGAATCTAGGTTGGGAGGAAAACTGTTTTTT. As protein: CASNESRLGGKLFF. V and J are TRBV19 and TRBJ1-4; D remains unclear. The germline V gene has CDR1 LNHDA and CDR2 SQIVND (reference sequence). There are 14 residues in the CDR3. Trimming removed 7 bases from V and 10 bases from J, with 19 bases in between.

The sample holds a few counts of this clonotype. This chain joins TRBV6-5 and TRBJ2-1; D may be TRBD2 (6 bases). CDR1 and CDR2 (germline): MNHEY, SVGAGI. The CDR3 is 18 residues long. Trimming took off 5 bases at V and 0 bases at J, with 20 bases between the two ends. In nucleotides, the CDR3 is TGTGCCAGCAGTCACGGGACTCCCAGTCACTACTCCTACAATGAGCAGTTCTTC. Its translation is CASSHGTPSHYSYNEQFF.

This clonotype was picked up a small number of times. This chain connects TRBV20-1 to TRBJ2-1; 7 bases fit TRBD2. The CDR3 runs 15 residues. The V gene's germline CDR1 is DFQATT and CDR2 SNEGSKA (reference sequence). V trimming: 3 bases; J trimming: 3 bases; junction bases outside the gene matches: 8. The CDR3 DNA is TGCAGTGCTAGCCCGCAAATAGCGGGCTACAATGAGCAGTTCTTC. Protein: CSASPQIAGYNEQFF.

This clonotype turned up a few times. The chain recombines TRBV11-1 with TRBJ2-1; D is perhaps TRBD1 or TRBD2 (5 bases each). CDR1 is SGHAT and CDR2 is FQDESV in the germline V gene (reference sequence). This CDR3 spans 20 amino acids. The V gene lost 1 base and the J gene lost 0 bases, with 22 bases spanning the gap. CDR3 DNA sequence: TGTGCCAGCAGCTTAGAGTTAGGGGCCCGGATTGGGGGCTCCTACAATGAGCAGTTCTTC. Protein: CASSLELGARIGGSYNEQFF.

This clonotype was observed a few times. A read error may produce the germline difference seen at one junction end. The V gene is TRBV10-3, the J gene TRBJ2-5; 8 nucleotides line up with TRBD1. The CDR3 is made up of 15 amino acids. Germline assignment: CDR1 ENHRY and CDR2 SYGVKD. CDR3 in amino acids: CAITEGAGGRETQYF. In nucleotides, the CDR3 is TGTGCCATCACTGAGGGGGCAGGGGGCCGGGAGACCCAGTACTTC.

Turning to this clonotype: The junction departs from germline at one end; a sequencing error may be responsible. The V and J genes are TRBV28 and TRBJ1-1, with D possibly being TRBD1 (6 bases). This CDR3 is 15 amino acids long. Germline V gene sequence: CDR1 MDHEN, CDR2 SYDVKM. The CDR3, as DNA: TGTGCCAGCAGTTTAGATCCCCGGGACAACAATGAAGCTTTCTTT. It specifies CASSLDPRDNNEAFF.